This is a list of T cell receptor beta chains from one sample in a study of blood T cell repertoires in COVID-19. TCRdb keeps only in-frame clones here, not all; method: immunoSEQ multiplex PCR. The table records about 170,000 clones, about 85% of them present only once. Sequencing was done on a sample of peripheral blood. Source of these receptors: a man aged 60-69 years with acute or convalescent COVID-19. CDR3s include the opening cysteine and the closing phenylalanine or tryptophan. A D gene is named only where the DNA matches it firmly. Size values are once, few and many counts, or a class for expanded clones, and some rows have none.

j_gene: TRBJ1-1
v_gene: TRBV6-2/TRBV6-3
abundance: once
d_gene: TRBD1
CDR3nt: TGTGCCAGCAGTTCCGCCGTGGGAGGGTCGGACAGGGTCGGAGCTTTCTTT
CDR3aa: CASSSAVGGSDRVGAFF

j_gene: TRBJ1-1
v_gene: TRBV12-3/TRBV12-4
abundance: .
d_gene: .
CDR3nt: TGTGCCAGCAGCTTAACAGATACTCCTGAAGCTTTCTTT
CDR3aa: CASSLTDTPEAFF

j_gene: TRBJ2-1
v_gene: TRBV9
abundance: .
d_gene: TRBD2
CDR3nt: TGTGCCAGCAGTGCTAGCGGGGGATCCAATGAGCAGTTCTTC
CDR3aa: CASSASGGSNEQFF

j_gene: TRBJ2-3
v_gene: TRBV5-8
abundance: .
d_gene: TRBD2
CDR3nt: TGTGCCAGCACCCAGCGGGGGGGTAGCACAGATACGCAGTATTTT
CDR3aa: CASTQRGGSTDTQYF

j_gene: TRBJ1-2
v_gene: TRBV9
abundance: .
d_gene: TRBD1
CDR3nt: TGTGCCAGCAGCGCCTCCGGGACAGGGGACTGGCGGGGCTACACCTTC
CDR3aa: CASSASGTGDWRGYTF

j_gene: TRBJ1-4
v_gene: TRBV7-4
abundance: .
d_gene: .
CDR3nt: TGTGCCAGCAGCTTACTATTGGGCCGGAATGAAAAACTGTTTTTT
CDR3aa: CASSLLLGRNEKLFF

j_gene: TRBJ1-2
v_gene: TRBV9
abundance: .
d_gene: .
CDR3nt: TGTGCCAGCAGCGTAGGCCCGGGGTCCAACTATGGCTACACCTTC
CDR3aa: CASSVGPGSNYGYTF

j_gene: TRBJ1-2
v_gene: TRBV7-2
abundance: .
d_gene: TRBD1
CDR3nt: TGTGCCAGCAGCGCTCAGGGGGCGAGTGGCTACACCTTC
CDR3aa: CASSAQGASGYTF

j_gene: TRBJ2-2
v_gene: TRBV6-5
abundance: .
d_gene: TRBD1
CDR3nt: TGTGCCAGCAGTTCCGAGGGGGCGGCCGGGGAGCTGTTTTTT
CDR3aa: CASSSEGAAGELFF

j_gene: TRBJ2-3
v_gene: TRBV19
abundance: .
d_gene: .
CDR3nt: TGTGCCAGTAGTCCAGAGGAGGGGGCCGATACGCAGTATTTT
CDR3aa: CASSPEEGADTQYF

j_gene: TRBJ2-2
v_gene: TRBV12-3/TRBV12-4
abundance: .
d_gene: TRBD1
CDR3nt: TGTGCCAGCATGGACAGGGCCACCGGGGAGCTGTTTTTT
CDR3aa: CASMDRATGELFF

j_gene: TRBJ1-2
v_gene: TRBV5-1
abundance: .
d_gene: .
CDR3nt: TGCGCCAGCAGCTTGGAGAGGCCTGAATATGGCTACACCTTC
CDR3aa: CASSLERPEYGYTF

j_gene: TRBJ2-1
v_gene: TRBV19
abundance: .
d_gene: TRBD2
CDR3nt: TGTGCCAGTAGTATTCGCGGGACTAGCGGTACCGCAGCTGCCTACAATGAGCAGTTCTTC
CDR3aa: CASSIRGTSGTAAAYNEQFF

j_gene: TRBJ1-5
v_gene: TRBV24-1
abundance: .
d_gene: .
CDR3nt: TGTGCCACGGCCCCGGCGGATAATCAGCCCCAGCATTTT
CDR3aa: CATAPADNQPQHF

j_gene: TRBJ1-3
v_gene: TRBV5-4
abundance: .
d_gene: .
CDR3nt: TGTGCCAGCAGTTCCAGGGTAACTGACACCATATATTTT
CDR3aa: CASSSRVTDTIYF

j_gene: TRBJ2-5
v_gene: TRBV19
abundance: .
d_gene: .
CDR3nt: TGTGCCAGTAGTTCCTCTAGGATTTCGGCATTGGAGACCCAGTACTTC
CDR3aa: CASSSSRISALETQYF

j_gene: TRBJ2-1
v_gene: TRBV7-2
abundance: .
d_gene: TRBD2
CDR3nt: TGTGCCAGCAGCTTGTTAGCGGGGGATTACAATGAGCAGTTCTTC
CDR3aa: CASSLLAGDYNEQFF

j_gene: TRBJ2-1
v_gene: TRBV30
abundance: .
d_gene: TRBD1
CDR3nt: TGTGCCTGGCTTGACAGGGGCTCCCCCCGGGAGCAGTTCTTC
CDR3aa: CAWLDRGSPREQFF

j_gene: TRBJ2-3
v_gene: TRBV7-2
abundance: once
d_gene: .
CDR3nt: TGTGCCAGCAGCTCCCGGGATACGCAGTATTTT
CDR3aa: CASSSRDTQYF

j_gene: TRBJ1-2
v_gene: TRBV19
abundance: .
d_gene: TRBD1
CDR3nt: TGTGCCAGCCAGGCTGGGACAGGGGCTGTTAAAGGCTACACCTTC
CDR3aa: CASQAGTGAVKGYTF

j_gene: TRBJ2-2
v_gene: TRBV7-9
abundance: .
d_gene: TRBD1
CDR3nt: TGTGCCAGCAGCTTAGCGGCAGGGGGCGTAAACACCGGGGAGCTGTTTTTT
CDR3aa: CASSLAAGGVNTGELFF

j_gene: TRBJ1-1
v_gene: TRBV6-1
abundance: .
d_gene: .
CDR3nt: TGTGCCAGCAGTGTAAGAGGGTGGACTGAAGCTTTCTTT
CDR3aa: CASSVRGWTEAFF

j_gene: TRBJ1-1
v_gene: TRBV6-5
abundance: once
d_gene: TRBD1
CDR3nt: TGTGCCAGCAGTTACCGCGGGACAGTGAACACTGAAGCTTTCTTT
CDR3aa: CASSYRGTVNTEAFF

j_gene: TRBJ2-5
v_gene: TRBV7-3
abundance: once
d_gene: .
CDR3nt: TGTGCCAGCAGCTTAACGGGGGGACTCACGGGAGAGACCCAGTACTTC
CDR3aa: CASSLTGGLTGETQYF

j_gene: TRBJ1-1
v_gene: TRBV30
abundance: .
d_gene: .
CDR3nt: TGTGCCTGGAGTAATCCCAGGGGGAACACTGAAGCTTTCTTT
CDR3aa: CAWSNPRGNTEAFF

j_gene: TRBJ1-1
v_gene: TRBV10-3
abundance: few
d_gene: .
CDR3nt: TGTGCCATCAGCCGGGATTTGGGCACTGAAGCTTTCTTT
CDR3aa: CAISRDLGTEAFF

j_gene: TRBJ2-3
v_gene: TRBV7-6
abundance: .
d_gene: TRBD2
CDR3nt: TGTGCCAGCAGCTCAGGACTAGCGGCGCAGTATTTT
CDR3aa: CASSSGLAAQYF

j_gene: TRBJ2-2
v_gene: TRBV18
abundance: .
d_gene: .
CDR3nt: TGTGCCAGCTCGGCGAGCGGTACCGGGGAGCTGTTTTTT
CDR3aa: CASSASGTGELFF

j_gene: TRBJ2-7
v_gene: TRBV29-1
abundance: .
d_gene: .
CDR3nt: TGCAGCGTTGGGCGCGGAAGTCAATACGAGCAGTACTTC
CDR3aa: CSVGRGSQYEQYF

j_gene: TRBJ1-6
v_gene: TRBV7-9
abundance: .
d_gene: TRBD1
CDR3nt: TGTGCCAGCAGCTTTTACCGGGACAGGGATTCACCCCTCCACTTT
CDR3aa: CASSFYRDRDSPLHF

j_gene: TRBJ2-3
v_gene: TRBV4-3
abundance: .
d_gene: .
CDR3nt: TGCGCCAGCAGCCAAGATGCCGGGGGCACAGATACGCAGTATTTT
CDR3aa: CASSQDAGGTDTQYF

j_gene: TRBJ1-2
v_gene: TRBV5-1
abundance: .
d_gene: TRBD1
CDR3nt: TGCGCCAGCAGCGTTGGGGACAGCTTTTATGGCTACACCTTC
CDR3aa: CASSVGDSFYGYTF

j_gene: TRBJ2-7
v_gene: TRBV7-3
abundance: .
d_gene: TRBD2
CDR3nt: TGTGCCAGCAGCTTATACAGCGGGAGTCCCTACGAGCAGTACTTC
CDR3aa: CASSLYSGSPYEQYF

j_gene: TRBJ2-7
v_gene: TRBV9
abundance: few
d_gene: .
CDR3nt: TGTGCCAGCAGCGTAGAAAGAGGCGGGTTGGGCGAGCAGTACTTC
CDR3aa: CASSVERGGLGEQYF

j_gene: TRBJ2-1
v_gene: TRBV2
abundance: .
d_gene: TRBD1
CDR3nt: TGTGCCAGCAGATCGGACAGGGGATACAATGAGCAGTTCTTC
CDR3aa: CASRSDRGYNEQFF

j_gene: TRBJ1-2
v_gene: TRBV27
abundance: .
d_gene: TRBD1
CDR3nt: TGTGCCAGCAGCCCCTGGGGGGTTGCCGCGACAGGGGCCGGGGGCGGCTACACCTTC
CDR3aa: CASSPWGVAATGAGGGYTF

j_gene: TRBJ2-7
v_gene: TRBV6-2/TRBV6-3
abundance: .
d_gene: .
CDR3nt: TGTGCCAGCAGTTCCAAGGCGGACTCCTACGAGCAGTACTTC
CDR3aa: CASSSKADSYEQYF

j_gene: TRBJ2-2
v_gene: TRBV3-1/TRBV3-2
abundance: .
d_gene: .
CDR3nt: TGTGCCAGCAGCCACCAATCCGGGACACGCAAAACGAACACCGGGGAGCTGTTTTTT
CDR3aa: CASSHQSGTRKTNTGELFF

j_gene: TRBJ1-2
v_gene: TRBV9
abundance: .
d_gene: TRBD1
CDR3nt: TGTGCCAGCAGCACCCGACAGGGAAGTGGCTACACCTTC
CDR3aa: CASSTRQGSGYTF

j_gene: TRBJ1-2
v_gene: TRBV28
abundance: once
d_gene: TRBD1
CDR3nt: TGTGCCAGCAGGATAGGGACAGGGTATGGCTACACCTTC
CDR3aa: CASRIGTGYGYTF

j_gene: TRBJ1-5
v_gene: TRBV12-5
abundance: .
d_gene: TRBD1
CDR3nt: TGTGCTAGTGGTGTGACAGGGTTCCAGCCCCAGCATTTT
CDR3aa: CASGVTGFQPQHF

j_gene: TRBJ1-5
v_gene: TRBV3-1/TRBV3-2
abundance: .
d_gene: .
CDR3nt: TGTGCCAGCAGCCAAGATCTAGTCCGGGGGCAGCCCCAGCATTTT
CDR3aa: CASSQDLVRGQPQHF

j_gene: TRBJ1-5
v_gene: TRBV30
abundance: .
d_gene: .
CDR3nt: TGTGCCTGGAGCCCTGGGGGCGCGCAGCCCCAGCATTTT
CDR3aa: CAWSPGGAQPQHF

j_gene: TRBJ1-2
v_gene: TRBV5-6
abundance: .
d_gene: .
CDR3nt: TGTGCCAGCAGCTTGGCTCAACAGGCCCCCCGGTATGGCTACACCTTC
CDR3aa: CASSLAQQAPRYGYTF

j_gene: TRBJ1-2
v_gene: TRBV7-3
abundance: once
d_gene: .
CDR3nt: TGTGCCAGCAGCTTGGGGGCAGGGAATTTTGGCTATGGCTACACCTTC
CDR3aa: CASSLGAGNFGYGYTF

j_gene: TRBJ2-6
v_gene: TRBV5-1
abundance: .
d_gene: .
CDR3nt: TGCGCCAGCAGCTTGGGCAGAACCTCTGGGGCCAACGTCCTGACTTTC
CDR3aa: CASSLGRTSGANVLTF

j_gene: TRBJ1-5
v_gene: TRBV6-5
abundance: .
d_gene: TRBD1
CDR3nt: TGTGCCAGCAGTCCCGACAGGGGTGTTCAGCCCCAGCATTTT
CDR3aa: CASSPDRGVQPQHF

j_gene: TRBJ2-5
v_gene: TRBV5-1
abundance: few
d_gene: TRBD2
CDR3nt: TGCGCCAGCTCCCCCGGGCTAGCGGGAGGGGAGGAGACCCAGTACTTC
CDR3aa: CASSPGLAGGEETQYF

j_gene: TRBJ1-2
v_gene: TRBV9
abundance: .
d_gene: TRBD1
CDR3nt: TGTGCCAGCAGCGTAGAACGTGACAGGGTTCGTGGCTACACCTTC
CDR3aa: CASSVERDRVRGYTF

j_gene: TRBJ1-5
v_gene: TRBV6-5
abundance: .
d_gene: TRBD1
CDR3nt: TGTGCCAGCAGTTTAAGACAGGGGGGCCAGCCCCAGCATTTT
CDR3aa: CASSLRQGGQPQHF

j_gene: TRBJ1-2
v_gene: TRBV2
abundance: .
d_gene: .
CDR3nt: TGTGCCAGCAGCGGACAGAAGGTCCCATCTAACTATGGCTACACCTTC
CDR3aa: CASSGQKVPSNYGYTF

j_gene: TRBJ2-3
v_gene: TRBV19
abundance: .
d_gene: TRBD2
CDR3nt: TGTGCCAGTAGTACACTCTCTAGCGGGCGCACAGATACGCAGTATTTT
CDR3aa: CASSTLSSGRTDTQYF

j_gene: TRBJ1-1
v_gene: TRBV11-3
abundance: .
d_gene: .
CDR3nt: TGTGCCAGCAGCTTAGACGGGGGAAACACTGAAGCTTTCTTT
CDR3aa: CASSLDGGNTEAFF